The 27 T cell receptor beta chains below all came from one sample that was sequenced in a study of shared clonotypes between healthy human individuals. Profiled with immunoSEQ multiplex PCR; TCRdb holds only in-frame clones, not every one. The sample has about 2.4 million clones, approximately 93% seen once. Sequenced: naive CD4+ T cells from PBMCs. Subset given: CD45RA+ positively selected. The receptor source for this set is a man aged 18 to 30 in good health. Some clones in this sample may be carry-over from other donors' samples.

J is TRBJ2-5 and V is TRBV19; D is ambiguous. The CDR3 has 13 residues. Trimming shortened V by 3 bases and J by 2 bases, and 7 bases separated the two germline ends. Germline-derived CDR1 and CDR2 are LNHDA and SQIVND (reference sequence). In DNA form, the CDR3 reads TGTGCCAGTAGTATGTTTCAGCAAGAGACCCAGTACTTC. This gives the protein CASSMFQQETQYF.

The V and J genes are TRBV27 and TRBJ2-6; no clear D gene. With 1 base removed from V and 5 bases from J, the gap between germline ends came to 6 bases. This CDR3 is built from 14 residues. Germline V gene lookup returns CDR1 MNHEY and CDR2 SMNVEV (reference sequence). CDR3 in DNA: TGTGCCAGCAGTTTATTTGGGCGGGCCAACGTCCTGACTTTC. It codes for CASSLFGRANVLTF.

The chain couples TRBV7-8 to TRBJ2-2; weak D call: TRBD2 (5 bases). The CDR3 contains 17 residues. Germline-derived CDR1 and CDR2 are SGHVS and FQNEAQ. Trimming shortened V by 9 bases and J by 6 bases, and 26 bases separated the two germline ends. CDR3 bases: TGTGCCAGTGAAAACGCCGGACTCCTTTATAGAGCCGGGGAGCTGTTTTTT. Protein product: CASENAGLLYRAGELFF.

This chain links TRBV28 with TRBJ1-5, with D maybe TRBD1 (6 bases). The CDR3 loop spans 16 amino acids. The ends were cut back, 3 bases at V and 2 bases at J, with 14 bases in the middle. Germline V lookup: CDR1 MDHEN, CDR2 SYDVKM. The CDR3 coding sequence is TGTGCCAGCAGTTTTGCGGGGGGCAAGGGCAATCAGCCCCAGCATTTT. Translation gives CASSFAGGKGNQPQHF.

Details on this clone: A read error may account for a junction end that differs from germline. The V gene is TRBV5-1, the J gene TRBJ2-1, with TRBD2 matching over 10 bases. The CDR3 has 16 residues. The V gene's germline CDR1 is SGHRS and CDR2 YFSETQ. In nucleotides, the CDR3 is TGCGCCAGCAGCTTGGGACCTAGCGGGAGCGAAGGCCCCGGGGTCTTC. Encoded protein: CASSLGPSGSEGPGVF.

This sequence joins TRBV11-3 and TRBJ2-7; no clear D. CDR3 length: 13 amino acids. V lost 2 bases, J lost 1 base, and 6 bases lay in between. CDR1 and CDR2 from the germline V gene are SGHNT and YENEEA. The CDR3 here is CASSLRHSYEQYF. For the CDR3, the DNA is TGTGCCAGCAGCTTAAGGCATTCCTACGAGCAGTACTTC.

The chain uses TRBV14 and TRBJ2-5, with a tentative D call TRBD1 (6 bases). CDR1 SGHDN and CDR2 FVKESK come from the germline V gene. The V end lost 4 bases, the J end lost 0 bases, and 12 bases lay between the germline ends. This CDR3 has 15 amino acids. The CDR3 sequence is CASSPRGWYQETQYF. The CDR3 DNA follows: TGTGCCAGCAGCCCCAGGGGTTGGTACCAAGAGACCCAGTACTTC.

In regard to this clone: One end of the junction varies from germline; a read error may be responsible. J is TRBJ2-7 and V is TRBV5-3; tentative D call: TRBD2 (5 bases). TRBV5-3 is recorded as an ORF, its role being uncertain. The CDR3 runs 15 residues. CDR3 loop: CASSFIEGVPYEQYF. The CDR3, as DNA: TGCGCCAGCAGCTTCATTGAGGGAGTCCCCTACGAGCAGTACTTC.

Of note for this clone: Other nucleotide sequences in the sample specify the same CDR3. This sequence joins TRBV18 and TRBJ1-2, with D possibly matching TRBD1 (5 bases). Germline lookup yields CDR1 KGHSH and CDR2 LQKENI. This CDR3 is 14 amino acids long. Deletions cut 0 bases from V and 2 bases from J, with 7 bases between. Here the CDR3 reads CASSPPGTNYGYTF. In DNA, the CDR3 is TGTGCCAGCTCACCACCCGGGACCAACTATGGCTACACCTTC.

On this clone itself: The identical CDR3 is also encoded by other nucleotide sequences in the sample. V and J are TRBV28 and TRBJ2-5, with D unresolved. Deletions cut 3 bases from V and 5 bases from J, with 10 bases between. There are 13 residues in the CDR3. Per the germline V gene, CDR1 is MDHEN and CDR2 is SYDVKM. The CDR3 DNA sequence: TGTGCCAGCAGTTTTTTGGGAAGGGAGACCCAGTACTTC. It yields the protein CASSFLGRETQYF.

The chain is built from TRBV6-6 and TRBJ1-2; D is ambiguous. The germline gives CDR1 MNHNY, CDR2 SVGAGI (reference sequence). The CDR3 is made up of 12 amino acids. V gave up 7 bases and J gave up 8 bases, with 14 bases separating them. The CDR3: CASTPAVSGYTF. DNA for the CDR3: TGTGCCAGCACCCCGGCGGTAAGCGGCTACACCTTC.

The CDR3 DNA reads as TGTGCCATCGGCAGCGGGAGTCTAGATACGCAGTATTTT. Amino acids: CAIGSGSLDTQYF. V usage is TRBV10-3 and J usage is TRBJ2-3; TRBD2 agrees at 8 bases. Germline values: CDR1 ENHRY, CDR2 SYGVKD. The V gene end was trimmed by 8 bases and the J gene end by 5 bases; junction bases not matched to a gene: 6. The CDR3 covers 13 residues.

The CDR3 sequence: CASTPQGNLEQFF. DNA for the CDR3: TGTGCCAGCACCCCACAGGGGAATCTTGAGCAGTTCTTC. The rearrangement links TRBV27 to TRBJ2-1; 7 nucleotides line up with TRBD1. The CDR3 extends over 13 amino acids. V lost 7 bases, J lost 9 bases, and 9 bases stayed unmatched. The germline V gene encodes CDR1 MNHEY and CDR2 SMNVEV (reference sequence).

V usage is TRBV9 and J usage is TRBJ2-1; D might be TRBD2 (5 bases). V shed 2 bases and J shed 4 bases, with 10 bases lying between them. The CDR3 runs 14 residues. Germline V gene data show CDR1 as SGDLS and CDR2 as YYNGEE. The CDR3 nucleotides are TGTGCCAGCAGCGTTGACGGGAATTACAATGAGCAGTTCTTC. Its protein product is CASSVDGNYNEQFF.

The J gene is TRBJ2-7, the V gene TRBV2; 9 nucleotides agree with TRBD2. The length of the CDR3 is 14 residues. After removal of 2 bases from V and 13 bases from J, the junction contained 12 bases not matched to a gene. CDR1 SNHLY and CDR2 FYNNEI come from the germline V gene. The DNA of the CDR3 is TGTGCCAGCAGTGAAAGTCCCCGGCTAGCGGGGACTTACTTC. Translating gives CASSESPRLAGTYF. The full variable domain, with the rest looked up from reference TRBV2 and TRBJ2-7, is EPEVTQTPSHQVTQMGQEVILRCVPISNHLYFYWYRQILGQKVEFLVSFYNNEISEKSEIFDDQFSVERPDGSNFTLKIRSTKLEDSAMYFCASSESPRLAGTYFGPGTRLTVT.

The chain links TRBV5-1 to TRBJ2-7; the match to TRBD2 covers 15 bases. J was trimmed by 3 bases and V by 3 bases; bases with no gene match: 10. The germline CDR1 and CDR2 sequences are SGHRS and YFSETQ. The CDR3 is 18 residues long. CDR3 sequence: CASSSGLAGGRVYYEQYF. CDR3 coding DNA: TGCGCCAGCAGCTCGGGACTAGCGGGAGGTCGAGTCTACTACGAGCAGTACTTC.

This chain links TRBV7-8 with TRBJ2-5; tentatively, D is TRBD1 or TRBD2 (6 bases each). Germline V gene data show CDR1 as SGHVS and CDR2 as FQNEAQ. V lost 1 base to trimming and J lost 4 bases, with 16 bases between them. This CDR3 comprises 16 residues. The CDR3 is CASSLGRGRRGETQYF. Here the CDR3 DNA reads TGTGCCAGCAGCTTAGGTAGGGGGAGGCGCGGAGAGACCCAGTACTTC.

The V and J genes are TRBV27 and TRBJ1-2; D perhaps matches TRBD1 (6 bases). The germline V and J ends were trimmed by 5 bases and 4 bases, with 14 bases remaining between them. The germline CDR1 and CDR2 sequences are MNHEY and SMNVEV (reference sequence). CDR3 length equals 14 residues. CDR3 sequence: CASSPYNRAYGYTF. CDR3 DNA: TGTGCCAGCAGTCCATACAACAGGGCCTATGGCTACACCTTC.

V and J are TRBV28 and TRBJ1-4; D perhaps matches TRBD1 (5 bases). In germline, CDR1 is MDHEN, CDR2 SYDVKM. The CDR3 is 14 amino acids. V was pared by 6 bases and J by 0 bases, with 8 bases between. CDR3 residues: CASREGSTNEKLFF. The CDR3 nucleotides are TGTGCCAGCAGGGAGGGGTCAACTAATGAAAAACTGTTTTTT.

CDR3 sequence (DNA): TGTGCCAGCAGAATAAAAGGGGGCCAAGAGACCCAGTACTTC. It codes for CASRIKGGQETQYF. The chain links TRBV5-4 to TRBJ2-5, with a weak D call TRBD1 (6 bases). Trimming pared 5 bases from V and 1 base from J, leaving 12 bases between. The germline V gene has CDR1 SGHNT and CDR2 YYREEE (reference sequence). The CDR3 is made up of 14 amino acids.

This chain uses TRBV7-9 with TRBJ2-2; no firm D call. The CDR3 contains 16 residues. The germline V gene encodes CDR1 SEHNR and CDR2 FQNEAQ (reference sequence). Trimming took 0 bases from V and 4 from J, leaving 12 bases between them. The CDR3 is CASSLAEAGVTGELFF. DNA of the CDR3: TGTGCCAGCAGCTTAGCTGAGGCAGGTGTCACCGGGGAGCTGTTTTTT.

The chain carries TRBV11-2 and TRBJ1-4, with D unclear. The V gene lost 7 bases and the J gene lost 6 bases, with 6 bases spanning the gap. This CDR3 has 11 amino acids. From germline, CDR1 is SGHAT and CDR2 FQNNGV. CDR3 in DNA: TGTGCCAGCACCGAGTATGAAAAACTGTTTTTT. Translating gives CASTEYEKLFF.

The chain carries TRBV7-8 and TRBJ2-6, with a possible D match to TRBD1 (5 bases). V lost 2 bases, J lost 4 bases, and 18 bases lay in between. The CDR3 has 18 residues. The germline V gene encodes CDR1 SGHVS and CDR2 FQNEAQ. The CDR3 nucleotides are TGTGCCAGCAGCTTAAAGGACACCCCTTGGTCCGGGGCCAACGTCCTGACTTTC. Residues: CASSLKDTPWSGANVLTF.

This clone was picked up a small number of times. DNA for the CDR3: TGTGCCAGCAGCCCCCCCCCGGCGCCTTACAATGAGCAGTTCTTC. Residues: CASSPPPAPYNEQFF. This chain joins TRBV27 and TRBJ2-1; D unresolved. The CDR3 spans 15 residues. The ends were cut back, 6 bases at V and 4 bases at J, with 16 bases in the middle. Germline assignment: CDR1 MNHEY and CDR2 SMNVEV (reference sequence).

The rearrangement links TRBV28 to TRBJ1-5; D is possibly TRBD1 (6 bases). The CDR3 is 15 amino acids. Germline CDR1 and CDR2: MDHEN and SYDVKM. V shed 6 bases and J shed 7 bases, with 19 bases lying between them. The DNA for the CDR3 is TGTGCCAGCAGAAACCCGGGGAACAGGGCCCAGCCCCAGCATTTT. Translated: CASRNPGNRAQPQHF.

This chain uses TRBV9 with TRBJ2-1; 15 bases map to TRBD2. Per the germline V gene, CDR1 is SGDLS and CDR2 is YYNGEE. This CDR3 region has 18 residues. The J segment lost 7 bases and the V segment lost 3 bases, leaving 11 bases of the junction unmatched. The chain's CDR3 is CASSAGLAGGPALNEQFF. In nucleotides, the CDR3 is TGTGCCAGCAGCGCCGGACTAGCGGGAGGGCCGGCGTTGAATGAGCAGTTCTTC. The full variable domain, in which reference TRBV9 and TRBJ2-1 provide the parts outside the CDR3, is DSGVTQTPKHLITATGQRVTLRCSPRSGDLSVYWYQQSLDQGLQFLIQYYNGEERAKGNILERFSAQQFPDLHSELNLSSLELGDSALYFCASSAGLAGGPALNEQFFGPGTRLTVL.

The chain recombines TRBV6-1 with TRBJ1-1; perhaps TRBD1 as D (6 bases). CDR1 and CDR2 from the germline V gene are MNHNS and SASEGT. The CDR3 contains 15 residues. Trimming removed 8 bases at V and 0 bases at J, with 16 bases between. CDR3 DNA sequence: TGTGCCAGCGAGGGGGTGGGGGTTATGAACACTGAAGCTTTCTTT. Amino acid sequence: CASEGVGVMNTEAFF.